A selection of T cell receptor beta chains follows, all from one sample in a study of T cell clonotyping in hematopoietic cell transplantation. The method was immunoSEQ multiplex PCR; TCRdb's version includes in-frame clones alone and lacks a portion of them. Altogether 20,000 to 25,000 clones are present, approximately 87% being singletons, with the ten largest covering about 4%. Material: peripheral blood mononuclear cells, obtained before stem cell transplant. The receptors here all came from a man aged 18 to 30 with biphenotypic leukemia. Some clones in this sample may be carry-over from other donors' samples. CDR3s include the opening cysteine and the closing phenylalanine or tryptophan. The D gene is left open where the match is weak. The size of a clone is reported for some rows only, either as once, few or many, or as a class for expanded clones.

j_gene: TRBJ2-2
abundance: .
d_gene: .
v_gene: TRBV2
CDR3nt: TGTGCCAGCGCATGGGTGGGAGCAGGGAGATCCACCGGGGAGCTGTTTTTT
CDR3aa: CASAWVGAGRSTGELFF

j_gene: TRBJ2-5
abundance: .
d_gene: .
v_gene: TRBV7-2
CDR3nt: TGTGCCAGCAGCTTAGTGCAGCAAGAGACCCAGTACTTC
CDR3aa: CASSLVQQETQYF

j_gene: TRBJ1-4
abundance: .
d_gene: .
v_gene: TRBV27
CDR3nt: TGTGCCAGCAGATTTATCGGGACTGGGAATGAAAAACTGTTTTTT
CDR3aa: CASRFIGTGNEKLFF

j_gene: TRBJ2-7
abundance: .
d_gene: TRBD1
v_gene: TRBV13
CDR3nt: TGTGCCAGCAGCTTAGCAACGGGACAGGGCTCCTACGAGCAGTACTTC
CDR3aa: CASSLATGQGSYEQYF

j_gene: TRBJ2-6
abundance: .
d_gene: .
v_gene: TRBV6-5
CDR3nt: TGTGCCAGCAGGGGGGGATTCTCTGGGGCCAACGTCCTGACTTTC
CDR3aa: CASRGGFSGANVLTF

j_gene: TRBJ2-3
abundance: once
d_gene: .
v_gene: TRBV4-1
CDR3nt: TGCGCCAGCAGCCAACCTGACTCGGATACGCAGTATTTT
CDR3aa: CASSQPDSDTQYF

j_gene: TRBJ2-7
abundance: .
d_gene: TRBD1
v_gene: TRBV5-1
CDR3nt: TGCGCCAGCAGCTGGGGGGACAGGGTAGTCTACGAGCAGTACTTC
CDR3aa: CASSWGDRVVYEQYF

j_gene: TRBJ1-5
abundance: .
d_gene: .
v_gene: TRBV19
CDR3nt: TGTGCCAGTAGTATAGCAGGAGTAAGCAATCAGCCCCAGCATTTT
CDR3aa: CASSIAGVSNQPQHF

j_gene: TRBJ1-1
abundance: once
d_gene: .
v_gene: TRBV5-1
CDR3nt: TGCGCCAGCAAGCGGGTCCCCGACAGGTCCTTCACTGAAGCTTTCTTT
CDR3aa: CASKRVPDRSFTEAFF

j_gene: TRBJ1-5
abundance: .
d_gene: TRBD1
v_gene: TRBV2
CDR3nt: TGTGCCAGCACCCAGGCGACAGGGGATCAGCCCCAGCATTTT
CDR3aa: CASTQATGDQPQHF

j_gene: TRBJ1-2
abundance: .
d_gene: .
v_gene: TRBV6-6
CDR3nt: TGTGCCAGCAGTTACGGCCAGGGAGACTTCTATGGCTACACCTTC
CDR3aa: CASSYGQGDFYGYTF

j_gene: TRBJ2-3
abundance: .
d_gene: TRBD2
v_gene: TRBV29-1
CDR3nt: TGCAGCGTTTTAATAGCGGGAGATACGCAGTATTTT
CDR3aa: CSVLIAGDTQYF

j_gene: TRBJ2-7
abundance: .
d_gene: .
v_gene: TRBV7-8
CDR3nt: TGTGCCAGCAGCTTAGAGTCCTACGAGCAGTACTTC
CDR3aa: CASSLESYEQYF

j_gene: TRBJ2-3
abundance: once
d_gene: TRBD1
v_gene: TRBV5-4
CDR3nt: TGTGCCAGCAGATTAGCAGGGGGCATAGATACGCAGTATTTT
CDR3aa: CASRLAGGIDTQYF

j_gene: TRBJ1-6
abundance: .
d_gene: .
v_gene: TRBV5-4
CDR3nt: TGTGCCAGCAGCCCGGGTAGCTATAATTCACCCCTCCACTTT
CDR3aa: CASSPGSYNSPLHF

j_gene: TRBJ2-3
abundance: .
d_gene: .
v_gene: TRBV11-2
CDR3nt: TGTGCCAGCAGCCTAGACAGGCGCACAGATACGCAGTATTTT
CDR3aa: CASSLDRRTDTQYF

j_gene: TRBJ2-1
abundance: .
d_gene: .
v_gene: TRBV14
CDR3nt: TGTGCCAGCCAACGGAGCAACACCTACAATGAGCAGTTCTTC
CDR3aa: CASQRSNTYNEQFF

j_gene: TRBJ2-2
abundance: .
d_gene: .
v_gene: TRBV29-1
CDR3nt: TGCAGCGCCGAGGGCAGGTATCCCACCGGGGAGCTGTTTTTT
CDR3aa: CSAEGRYPTGELFF

j_gene: TRBJ2-7
abundance: .
d_gene: TRBD1
v_gene: TRBV10-3
CDR3nt: TGTGCCATCAGTCCCGCTCCGGGACAGGGGGACTACGAGCAGTACTTC
CDR3aa: CAISPAPGQGDYEQYF

j_gene: TRBJ2-7
abundance: .
d_gene: TRBD2
v_gene: TRBV6-1
CDR3nt: TGTGCCTCGTCCGGGAGGGGGGCTTCATACGAGCAGTACTTC
CDR3aa: CASSGRGASYEQYF

j_gene: TRBJ1-5
abundance: .
d_gene: .
v_gene: TRBV7-6
CDR3nt: TGTGCCAGCAGCTTAGGTCCGCCCGGCGCGGCCAGCCAGCCCCAGCATTTT
CDR3aa: CASSLGPPGAASQPQHF

j_gene: TRBJ2-3
abundance: .
d_gene: .
v_gene: TRBV5-6
CDR3nt: TGTGCCAGCAGCGGGGCAGACCGGAAAGGGGGCACAGATACGCAGTATTTT
CDR3aa: CASSGADRKGGTDTQYF

j_gene: TRBJ1-1
abundance: .
d_gene: .
v_gene: TRBV7-2
CDR3nt: TGTGCCAGCAGCTTAGGGTTTGACAGACCGAACACTGAAGCTTTCTTT
CDR3aa: CASSLGFDRPNTEAFF

j_gene: TRBJ1-2
abundance: .
d_gene: TRBD1
v_gene: TRBV5-4
CDR3nt: TGTGCCAGCAGCTCCGGACAGGGGGCTTCTGATGGCTACACCTTC
CDR3aa: CASSSGQGASDGYTF

j_gene: TRBJ2-7
abundance: .
d_gene: TRBD1
v_gene: TRBV6-5
CDR3nt: TGTGCCAGCAGCCTACGGGACAGGGCGACCTACGAGCAGTACTTC
CDR3aa: CASSLRDRATYEQYF

j_gene: TRBJ2-7
abundance: .
d_gene: .
v_gene: TRBV10-3
CDR3nt: TGTGCCATCAGTGAGTCTGGGGGGTACGAGCAGTACTTC
CDR3aa: CAISESGGYEQYF

j_gene: TRBJ2-1
abundance: .
d_gene: .
v_gene: TRBV27
CDR3nt: TGTGCCAGCTCCCCGCCAGGGGTACATGAGCAGTTCTTC
CDR3aa: CASSPPGVHEQFF

j_gene: TRBJ2-1
abundance: .
d_gene: .
v_gene: TRBV27
CDR3nt: TGTGCCAGCACCACCGGACGGAGCTCCTACAATGAGCAGTTCTTC
CDR3aa: CASTTGRSSYNEQFF

j_gene: TRBJ2-5
abundance: once
d_gene: .
v_gene: TRBV6-5
CDR3nt: TGTGCCAGCAGTTTCCTGACAGGACGACCCCAAGAGACCCAGTACTTC
CDR3aa: CASSFLTGRPQETQYF

j_gene: TRBJ1-1
abundance: .
d_gene: .
v_gene: TRBV27
CDR3nt: TGTGCCAGCAGAAGACGGTTGAACACTGAAGCTTTCTTT
CDR3aa: CASRRRLNTEAFF

j_gene: TRBJ2-7
abundance: .
d_gene: .
v_gene: TRBV5-1
CDR3nt: TGCGCCAGCAGCTACTCACTGGGCAGTTCAGCCTACGAGCAGTACTTC
CDR3aa: CASSYSLGSSAYEQYF

j_gene: TRBJ1-1
abundance: .
d_gene: .
v_gene: TRBV5-4
CDR3nt: TGTGCCAGCAGCTTGCTCACGGGAAACACTGAAGCTTTCTTT
CDR3aa: CASSLLTGNTEAFF

j_gene: TRBJ2-5
abundance: once
d_gene: .
v_gene: TRBV5-1
CDR3nt: TGCGCCAGCAGCCCAAGAACTTCACCCCAAGAGACCCAGTACTTC
CDR3aa: CASSPRTSPQETQYF

j_gene: TRBJ1-2
abundance: .
d_gene: .
v_gene: TRBV7-9
CDR3nt: TGTGCCAGCAGCCCCGGGACTGCCTCCTATGGCTACACCTTC
CDR3aa: CASSPGTASYGYTF

j_gene: TRBJ1-2
abundance: once
d_gene: .
v_gene: TRBV13
CDR3nt: TGTGCCAGCAGCTTACAGGGAGACTATGGCTACACCTTC
CDR3aa: CASSLQGDYGYTF

j_gene: TRBJ1-1
abundance: .
d_gene: .
v_gene: TRBV9
CDR3nt: TGTGCCAGCAGCGGCGGAGGGGCTGAAGCTTTCTTT
CDR3aa: CASSGGGAEAFF

j_gene: TRBJ1-4
abundance: .
d_gene: .
v_gene: TRBV27
CDR3nt: TGTGCCAGCAGTCCCAAGTTGTATGGAAAACTGTTTTTT
CDR3aa: CASSPKLYGKLFF

j_gene: TRBJ2-5
abundance: .
d_gene: .
v_gene: TRBV6-1
CDR3nt: TGTGCCAGCAGCCTGACGGATTGGTGGGGAGAGACCCAGTACTTC
CDR3aa: CASSLTDWWGETQYF

j_gene: TRBJ1-2
abundance: .
d_gene: .
v_gene: TRBV19
CDR3nt: TGTGCCAGTAGTAAGGCTCAGGTCGTTTATGGCTACACCTTC
CDR3aa: CASSKAQVVYGYTF

j_gene: TRBJ1-2
abundance: .
d_gene: TRBD1
v_gene: TRBV4-1
CDR3nt: TGCGCCAGCGGGATCGGGACAGGTTATAACTATGGCTACACCTTC
CDR3aa: CASGIGTGYNYGYTF

j_gene: TRBJ1-2
abundance: .
d_gene: .
v_gene: TRBV20-1
CDR3nt: TGCAGTGCTAGAGGGACTCCCGGCTACACCTTC
CDR3aa: CSARGTPGYTF